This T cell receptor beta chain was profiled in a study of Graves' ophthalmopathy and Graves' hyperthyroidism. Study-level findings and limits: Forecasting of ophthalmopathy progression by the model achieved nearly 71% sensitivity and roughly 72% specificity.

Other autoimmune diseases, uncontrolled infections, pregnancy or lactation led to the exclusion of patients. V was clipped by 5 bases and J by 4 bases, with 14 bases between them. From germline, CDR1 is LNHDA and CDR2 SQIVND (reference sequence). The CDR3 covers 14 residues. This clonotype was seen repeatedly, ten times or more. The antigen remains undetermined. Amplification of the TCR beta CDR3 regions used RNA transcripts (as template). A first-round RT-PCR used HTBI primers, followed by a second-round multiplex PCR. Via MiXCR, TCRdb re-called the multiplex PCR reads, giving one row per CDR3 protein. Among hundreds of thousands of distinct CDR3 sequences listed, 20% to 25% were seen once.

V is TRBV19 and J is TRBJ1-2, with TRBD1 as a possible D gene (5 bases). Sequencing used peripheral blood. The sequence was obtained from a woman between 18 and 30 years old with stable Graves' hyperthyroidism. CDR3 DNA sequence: TGTGCCAGTAGTGACAGCGCCGGCGGCTATGGCTACACCTTC. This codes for CASSDSAGGYGYTF.